This T cell receptor beta chain was recovered during a study of cytomegalovirus exposure and HLA in healthy donors (dated by TCRdb to 2015 to 2018). In terms of the full investigation: In an earlier analysis of 587 of the donors, 276 Gb of sequence data and 117 million unique TCR beta sequences from about 179 million T cells were reported. An early release covering more than 500 HLA-typed donors comprised 250 to 350 gigabases of sequencing data and roughly 86 million unique TCR sequences. Of the roughly 420 genotyped donors, 81% were placed in the genetic ancestry cluster associated with self-reported Caucasian donors. The aim of the study was to test whether cataloging public T cell receptors could identify signatures of past pathogen exposure. The study profiled the T cell repertoires of hundreds of subjects by immunosequencing and related them to cytomegalovirus serostatus. Besides the first cohort of approximately 670 subjects, a separate validation cohort made up of 90 to 150 different subjects was used. To predict cytomegalovirus infection status, the study combined high-throughput TCR immunosequencing, statistical association of individual TCRs with disease status, and machine learning. A later analysis re-analyzed previously published TCR beta repertoires from about 730 donors and added high-resolution HLA genotyping to study TCR occurrence patterns. Rather than drawing on any new phenotypic data, the later analysis identified candidate immune exposures from TCR beta sequences and the way those sequences occurred across donors. An earlier analysis of approximately 580 of the donors used high-throughput TCR beta sequencing to judge whether each TCR beta V gene segment behaved as functional or pseudogenic. Donor age, sex, ethnicity and CMV serostatus were compiled together with the repertoire data. A later genetic analysis took genome-wide SNP genotypes for about three fifths of the roughly 670 donors and used that subset as a discovery cohort. Every discovery cohort repertoire had been produced on one sequencing platform. Both class I and class II loci were covered by HLA typing, at four-digit resolution. Typing coverage differed by locus: A, B, C, DRB1 and DQB1 were typed in about 629-640 donors, DQA1 in about 510, DPA1 in over 600, and DPB1 in 450 to 480. About five DR-DQ haplotypes were treated as single units for association and clustering because of strong linkage in the cohort. Across approximately 400 genotyped donors of the cohort, an average of about 240,000 unique TCR beta nucleotide sequences per donor were sequenced, and 15% to 20% of those sequences were non-productive. General study outcomes and caveats: HLA typing was unavailable for some donors at each locus, so association tests used only the typed subset. CMV serostatus was the only immune exposure information available for the cohort. A later analysis found that HLA-associated TCR beta chains were more clonally expanded and had lower generation probabilities than equally common non-associated chains. The authors suggested that the approach could potentially be generalized to other disease states and immunological phenotypes. The study gave a list of more than 150 TCR beta chains associated with cytomegalovirus. A cluster of highly shared sequence variants was judged likely to represent a technical artifact of the sequencing pipeline. In both the original and validation cohorts, the classifier was reported to diagnose cytomegalovirus status with high specificity and sensitivity. This cohort had only TCR beta chains sequenced, and the lack of alpha or paired-chain data limited which features could be detected. Correlated functional status among segregating V segments might be attributable to linkage disequilibrium, but an unknown experimental factor could not be ruled out. When HLA alleles, especially DR and DQ, strongly co-occurred, TCR associations were difficult to assign to individual alleles. According to a later analysis, parvovirus B19, influenza, CMV and Epstein-Barr virus appeared linked to several top co-occurrence clusters. A further reported finding was that TCR beta sequences accurately predicted the HLA-A and HLA-B alleles for most subjects in the first cohort. Compared with the roughly 720-donor mean, donors in an Asian-associated ancestry cluster had fewer N-insertions in productive TCRs, according to a later genetic analysis. Broadly in line with IMGT annotations, most TCR beta V segments showed up in productive rearrangements about 90% or about 30% of the time in an earlier analysis of approximately 600 of the donors. Sequencing depth was assumed to be roughly uniform across donors in the presence/absence analyses, though that assumption may not hold. A later analysis associated 16,951 TCR beta sequences with specific HLA alleles at a false discovery rate of 0.05. A later analysis found that most CMV-associated TCR beta chains appeared HLA-restricted, with HLA associations seemingly driven largely by CMV exposure. A later analysis found that TCR association rates varied across HLA loci, with DRB1 alleles showing the most associated TCRs and HLA-C alleles the fewest. The 87-base-pair reads could not distinguish some IMGT-functional V segments, including TRBV6-2 and TRBV6-3, so those segments were excluded. In vitro tests confirmed that a few of the cytomegalovirus-associated TCR beta chains recognize cytomegalovirus antigens. Most TCR sequences were observed very rarely across donors, whereas some public TCRs were present in many individuals. An association between a missense DCLRE1C variant and V-gene and J-gene trimming of TCR beta chains was found in a later genetic analysis and replicated in an independent cohort. Because counts were too low, under 20 rarely observed V segments, including chromosome 9 orphons, were left out of the earlier analysis of over 550 of the donors.

The CDR3 spans 11 residues, from the cysteine through the phenylalanine. The read is trimmed to its CDR3 DNA, 33 bases read in frame from base 1. Per the germline V gene (reference sequence), LNHDA is the CDR1 and SQIVND is the CDR2. V is clipped by 10 bases and J by 0 bases, and the sequence between their germline boundaries is 3 bases long. Details on this clone: Its antigen specificity is not known. No much larger clonotype is one base removed from it; base qualities were not supplied.

The cohort comprised several hundred healthy bone marrow donors. At the time of sampling, all cohort members were nominally healthy, though unrecorded immune exposures were likely present. The donor was CMV seronegative and was included in the group of about 400 seronegative cohort members. A peripheral blood sample was collected from each donor, and TCR beta sequencing was performed on peripheral blood mononuclear cells. Genomic DNA was extracted from the blood cell samples with the Qiagen DNeasy Blood Extraction Kit. The library was produced with the immunoSEQ multiplex PCR assay. A mixture of 60 forward primers for TCR Vbeta segments and 13 reverse primers for TCR Jbeta segments was used in the multiplex PCR. Amplification of the CDR3 region of rearranged TCR beta genes was performed with a multiplex PCR assay on genomic DNA. The amplified TCR beta libraries were sequenced on the Illumina HiSeq System as 87-base-pair reads. The source study handled its data this way. A later analysis tallied 75 million to 95 million unique TCR beta chains across the 640 or so repertoires, and some 10 million of those chains were shared by two or more donors. To remove PCR and sequencing errors, raw reads were error-corrected and collapsed into unique sequences using a nearest-neighbor algorithm that merged closely related sequences. Alignment of CDR3 sequences to IMGT reference sequences was used to assign V, D and J gene segments. For a sequence to be retained, a match of at least six nucleotides was required to both a V gene segment and a J gene segment. Rearrangements were classified as productive when the CDR3 lacked stop codons and remained in frame with V and J, and all other rearrangements were classified as non-productive. Following IMGT convention, CDR3 was defined as the stretch from the second conserved V-encoded cysteine to the conserved J-encoded phenylalanine. Sequences without an unambiguous match to a single V gene segment were excluded from the earlier analysis of about 600 of the donors. An earlier analysis of 587 of the donors classified V segments as functional when productive rearrangements were above 56.7% and as segregating when the standard deviation between donors was above 5%. A statistical classification framework was developed to diagnose cytomegalovirus status using the catalog of TCR beta chain sequences. V and J gene assignment, in a later analysis, came from comparing TCR nucleotide sequences with IMGT/GENE-DB human TR gene sequences. Using the TCRdist pipeline, a later analysis assigned CDR3 sequences along with most-parsimonious VDJ recombination scenarios. In a later analysis, each TCR beta chain was defined by its CDR3 amino acid sequence together with its V-gene family, and reads lacking a unique V-gene family were excluded. To address suspected cross-contamination and a sequencing artifact, a later analysis removed approximately 590 highly shared, low-generation-probability nucleotide sequences. In a later analysis, a clonal expansion index was calculated for each public chain from normalized within-repertoire ranks of inferred template counts. In a later analysis, generation probabilities were computed with a VDJ recombination model fitted to out-of-frame rearrangements, and the resulting probabilities were checked against IGoR. In a later analysis, hypergeometric tests were used to score TCR-TCR, TCR-HLA and TCR-CMV co-occurrence, with a repertoire-size bias correction applied to TCR pairs. False discovery rates were estimated in a later analysis by permuting HLA or CMV assignments 20 times. In a later analysis, co-occurring TCRs were grouped using DBSCAN, and TCRdist sequence similarity was added for clustering within HLA-allele-positive subsets. Repertoires with fewer than 30,000 or more than 120,000 public chains, plus five repertoires with anomalous nucleotide sharing, were excluded from co-occurrence clustering. Drawn from immuneACCESS, this table holds only the in-frame rearrangements with V and J called that TCRdb kept. Clones are partly lost; checked studies trace under half to an unresolved V gene and leave the rest unexplained. V, J and clone size are taken as reported in that table, and D and trimming were inferred from the DNA itself. Recorded for this sample are more than 55,000 clones; under 90% of them occurred a single time. Under 4% of the sample lies in the top ten.

Sequenced sample: PBMCs. The TCR sequence derives from a woman aged 40 to 49 in good health and CMV-seronegative. Recombination linked TRBV19 to TRBJ2-2; confidence is insufficient to name the D gene. The nucleotide sequence is TGTGCCACCACGAACACCGGGGAGCTGTTTTTT. Its coded protein is CATTNTGELFF.